This T cell receptor beta chain originates from a study of blood T cell repertoires in COVID-19. The CDR3 runs 14 residues. V lost 5 bases to trimming and J lost 0 bases, with 11 bases between them. Germline V lookup: CDR1 SGHRS, CDR2 YFSETQ. As originally analysed: Amplifying reference gene primers gave estimates of nucleated cell counts. Only in-frame clones appear in the TCRdb table, and some are missing; sequencing was by immunoSEQ multiplex PCR. That table gives V, J and clone size, and the DNA gave D and trimming. The sample includes 250,000 to 350,000 clones, 89% of them seen just once. The receptor comes from an older woman with acute or convalescent COVID-19. The sequenced material came from peripheral blood. The rearrangement joins TRBV5-1 to TRBJ1-1; D gene unclear. The CDR3 sequence is CASRYGLMNTEAFF. The DNA for the CDR3 is TGCGCCAGCAGGTACGGACTCATGAACACTGAAGCTTTCTTT.